Listed below are T cell receptor beta chains from one sample, sequenced in a study of blood T cell repertoires in COVID-19. The repertoire was sequenced with immunoSEQ multiplex PCR; TCRdb's copy has only in-frame clones and lacks some. Seen here are about 64,000 clones, approximately 90% observed once, and the top ten hold 9.5% to 13%. Sequencing was carried out using PBMCs or T cells enriched from blood (not recorded which). These receptors all come from a woman in her thirties or forties who had recovered from COVID-19. Each CDR3 is given with its conserved first and last residue. The order of the fields is J gene, V gene, clone size, D gene, CDR3 length, CDR3 DNA, CDR3 protein. The D gene is left open where the match is weak. For some rows the clone size is stated as once, few or many, or as a class when expanded; others skip it.

TRBJ1-2 TRBV10-2 . TRBD1 13 TGCGCCAGCAGCACCGGGACAGGCTATGGCTACACCTTC CASSTGTGYGYTF
TRBJ1-4 TRBV19 once . 14 TGTGCCAGTAGTAGCAGGGGAACTAATGAAAAACTGTTTTTT CASSSRGTNEKLFF
TRBJ2-4 TRBV12-5 . . 15 TGTGCTAGTTCGGTGGGGCATAGAGCCAAAAACATTCAGTACTTC CASSVGHRAKNIQYF
TRBJ1-4 TRBV7-8 . TRBD1 16 TGTGCCAGCAGCTTAGGGGTCGGGACAGCCTATGAAAAACTGTTTTTT CASSLGVGTAYEKLFF
TRBJ2-3 TRBV5-1 . . 15 TGCGCCAGCAGGGAGGGGGGGTTCCCCACAGATACGCAGTATTTT CASREGGFPTDTQYF
TRBJ2-5 TRBV5-4 . TRBD2 16 TGTGCCAGCAGCCAGCTAGCGGGGCCGGCCCAGGAGACCCAGTACTTC CASSQLAGPAQETQYF
TRBJ1-4 TRBV3-1/TRBV3-2 . TRBD1 16 TGTGCCAGCAGCCAAGGGGCCGACAGGGGACTGGAAAAACTGTTTTTT CASSQGADRGLEKLFF
TRBJ1-1 TRBV12-3/TRBV12-4 . . 13 TGTGCCAGCAGTTTCGGGTTGGGCACTGAAGCTTTCTTT CASSFGLGTEAFF
TRBJ1-3 TRBV6-5 . . 14 TGTGCCAGCACCACGGGGTATGCTGGAAACACCATATATTTT CASTTGYAGNTIYF
TRBJ1-1 TRBV5-1 . TRBD1 16 TGCGCCAGCAGCCCCCACCACTCAACAGGGGCGACTGAAGCTTTCTTT CASSPHHSTGATEAFF
TRBJ1-4 TRBV19 . . 12 TGTGCCAGTAGTATGAGAGGTGAAAAACTGTTTTTT CASSMRGEKLFF
TRBJ2-3 TRBV9 . . 15 TGTGCCAGCAGTGCTCTTGGGGCAGGCCCAGATACGCAGTATTTT CASSALGAGPDTQYF
TRBJ1-6 TRBV3-1/TRBV3-2 . TRBD1 15 TGTGCCAGCAGCCACCGGGACAGGGGATATTCACCCCTCCACTTT CASSHRDRGYSPLHF
TRBJ2-5 TRBV4-1 . TRBD1 13 TGCGCCAGCAGCCTAGGGGGCCGGGAGACCCAGTACTTC CASSLGGRETQYF
TRBJ2-3 TRBV7-2 . TRBD2 19 TGTGCCAGCAGCTTAATTCCTCCGGGACTAGCGGGGGTGGGGGATACGCAGTATTTT CASSLIPPGLAGVGDTQYF
TRBJ1-3 TRBV11-3 . TRBD1 17 TGTGCCAGCAGCTTAGCCGGGACAGGGTCCTCTGGAAACACCATATATTTT CASSLAGTGSSGNTIYF
TRBJ1-2 TRBV7-8 . . 16 TGTGCCAGCAGCTTAGGCGCCGTAAAGACCACTAGTGGCTACACCTTC CASSLGAVKTTSGYTF
TRBJ2-2 TRBV27 . . 16 TGTGCCAGCAGTCCATTAGCCGCGTCGAACACCGGGGAGCTGTTTTTT CASSPLAASNTGELFF
TRBJ2-5 TRBV5-8 . TRBD2 15 TGTGCCAGCAGCTTGGGCGGGGGGGCCCCGGAGACCCAGTACTTC CASSLGGGAPETQYF
TRBJ2-7 TRBV3-1/TRBV3-2 once . 16 TGTGCCAGCAGCCAAGAATGGGGCGGGGGCCTTCTAGAGCAGTACTTC CASSQEWGGGLLEQYF
TRBJ1-6 TRBV27 . TRBD1 15 TGTGCCAGCAGTCTACAGGGGGCGTCGAATTCACCCCTCCACTTT CASSLQGASNSPLHF
TRBJ1-2 TRBV3-1/TRBV3-2 . TRBD1 14 TGTGCCAGCAGCCAAAAAGGACAGGGCCATGGCTACACCTTC CASSQKGQGHGYTF